The 17 T cell receptor beta chains presented below share a single source sample, sequenced in a study of CD8+CD57+ T cells in acquired aplastic anemia. The use of genomic DNA as template underpinned the TCR beta VDJ and CDR3 profiling. A single record per CDR3 protein comes from TCRdb applying MiXCR to the reads. This sample has over 150,000 distinct CDR3 sequences, with about 45% found just once. Only patients with CD8+CD57+ cell expansion on flow cytometry were chosen for sequencing. What was sequenced was sorted CD4+, CD8+, or CD8+CD57+ T cells (not recorded which) from PBMCs. The receptors stem from a human donor with aplastic anemia.

This clonotype was found many times. This chain connects TRBV6-1 to TRBJ2-2; TRBD2 matches 9 bases. From germline, CDR1 is MNHNS and CDR2 SASEGT. The CDR3 contains 15 residues. J lost 0 bases, V lost 5 bases, and 1 base had no gene match. The CDR3 spells CASSPSGTNTGELFF. The CDR3 DNA is TGTGCCAGCAGTCCTAGCGGGACGAACACCGGGGAGCTGTTTTTT.

The table lists this clonotype with a count of one. This chain uses TRBV29-1 with TRBJ2-1, with D possibly being TRBD2 (5 bases). The CDR3 has 14 residues. The V and J ends lost 3 bases and 2 bases respectively, with 11 bases between them. Looked up from germline, CDR1 is SQVTM and CDR2 is ANQGSEA. For the CDR3, the DNA is TGCAGCGTTGATCCCTTGCGGGCCTACAATGAGCAGTTCTTC. This translates into CSVDPLRAYNEQFF.

The sample holds many counts of this clonotype. This chain connects TRBV25-1 to TRBJ1-2; TRBD1 is a possible D gene (6 bases). Trimming shortened V by 7 bases and J by 5 bases, and 14 bases separated the two germline ends. This CDR3 region has 13 residues. The germline V gene has CDR1 MGHDK and CDR2 SYGVNS. The CDR3 DNA is TGTGCCAGCAAAGAGGACAGCCCATATGGCTACACCTTC. Protein product: CASKEDSPYGYTF.

The chain carries TRBV5-1 and TRBJ2-1, with TRBD1 matching over 8 bases. The CDR3 spans 15 residues. The V gene end was trimmed by 4 bases and the J gene end by 3 bases; junction bases not matched to a gene: 6. The V gene's germline CDR1 is SGHRS and CDR2 YFSETQ. CDR3 nucleotides: TGCGCCAGCAGCCTGAGGACAGGGAACTACAATGAGCAGTTCTTC. Its protein is CASSLRTGNYNEQFF.

The rearrangement links TRBV27 to TRBJ1-2; D unclear. The germline V and J ends were trimmed by 2 bases and 4 bases, with 8 bases remaining between them. The CDR3 runs to 13 residues. From germline, CDR1 is MNHEY and CDR2 SMNVEV (reference sequence). In nucleotides, the CDR3 is TGTGCCAGCAGTTTAGCCGGGAGCTATGGCTACACCTTC. Its protein is CASSLAGSYGYTF.

For this clonotype: At one end, the junction sequence differs from germline, possibly due to a read error. V and J are TRBV3-1 and TRBJ2-6; maybe TRBD1 (5 bases). The germline V gene has CDR1 LGHDT and CDR2 YNNKEL (reference sequence). CDR3 size: 16 residues. CDR3 protein: CASSQDSASGADVLTF. The CDR3 DNA sequence: TGTGCCAGCAGCCAAGATTCGGCCTCTGGGGCCGACGTCCTGACTTTC.

Remarks on this clonotype: A read error may explain this, as a much larger clone is one base away. In DNA form, the CDR3 reads TGTGTCAGCAGCACCATCGGCCGCACCGGGGAGCTGTTTTTT. Translation gives CVSSTIGRTGELFF. V is TRBV5-4 and J is TRBJ2-2, with D unclear. Germline CDR1 is SGHNT and CDR2 is YYREEE (reference sequence). There are 14 residues in the CDR3.

This clonotype was observed many times. The chain employs TRBV19 and TRBJ1-6, with 10 nucleotides matching TRBD1. The J segment lost 10 bases and the V segment lost 3 bases, leaving 3 bases of the junction unmatched. The length of the CDR3 is 14 residues. Looked up from germline, CDR1 is LNHDA and CDR2 is SQIVND (reference sequence). The CDR3 DNA reads as TGTGCCAGTAGTATGGGACAGGGGTACTCACCCCTCCACTTT. It codes for CASSMGQGYSPLHF.

This clonotype was found many times. The J gene is TRBJ1-1, the V gene TRBV19; 8 nucleotides align to TRBD1. V was pared by 5 bases and J by 6 bases, with 5 bases of the junction left unmatched. The CDR3 runs to 13 residues. CDR1 LNHDA and CDR2 SQIVND come from the germline V gene (reference sequence). As DNA, the CDR3 is TGTGCCAGTAGTGCCGACAGGGGCGCTGAAGCTTTCTTT. Translated, it gives CASSADRGAEAFF.

This clonotype was recorded many times. The chain is built from TRBV7-2 and TRBJ1-1; perhaps TRBD1 as D (5 bases). Germline loops: CDR1 SGHTA, CDR2 FQGNSA. Trimming shortened V by 6 bases and J by 3 bases, and 14 bases separated the two germline ends. The length of the CDR3 is 14 residues. The CDR3: CASRISVQDTEAFF. Here the CDR3 DNA reads TGTGCCAGCAGGATTTCGGTACAGGACACTGAAGCTTTCTTT.

This clonotype has ten or more counts. The gene calls are TRBV15 and TRBJ1-2; D is unclear. Germline-derived CDR1 and CDR2 are LNHNV and YYDKDF (reference sequence). CDR3 size: 12 residues. Trimming shortened V by 0 bases and J by 5 bases, and 4 bases separated the two germline ends. As DNA, the CDR3 is TGTGCCACCAGCAGAGACACGTATGGCTACACCTTC. It specifies CATSRDTYGYTF.

This clonotype was picked up a small number of times. V and J are TRBV28 and TRBJ1-2; D is uncertain. The CDR3 covers 16 residues. Per the germline V gene, CDR1 is MDHEN and CDR2 is SYDVKM. The V end lost 9 bases, the J end lost 1 base, and 21 bases lay between the germline ends. CDR3 in amino acids: CASTGPPPLRNYGYTF. CDR3 in DNA: TGTGCCAGTACCGGGCCACCACCTTTACGTAACTATGGCTACACCTTC.

The V call is TRBV28, the J call TRBJ1-5; D is ambiguous. The CDR3 is made up of 15 amino acids. Germline-derived CDR1 and CDR2 are MDHEN and SYDVKM. V shed 5 bases and J shed 9 bases, with 20 bases lying between them. The chain's CDR3 is CASSTRRRDWGPQHF. The CDR3 region has the DNA TGTGCCAGCAGTACTCGACGGCGGGATTGGGGGCCCCAGCATTTT.

J is TRBJ2-5 and V is TRBV10-2; possible D gene TRBD2, 6 bases. Per the germline V gene, CDR1 is WSHSY and CDR2 is SAAADI. The CDR3 runs 16 residues. Trimming cost V 6 bases and J 5 bases, with 22 bases left between them. CDR3 loop: CASSGGAGITWETQYF. For the CDR3, the DNA is TGCGCCAGCAGCGGGGGTGCGGGTATTACGTGGGAGACCCAGTACTTC.

The V call is TRBV20-1, the J call TRBJ2-5, with D unclear. The CDR3 contains 15 residues. CDR1 and CDR2 from the germline V gene are DFQATT and SNEGSKA (reference sequence). The germline V and J ends were trimmed by 0 bases and 2 bases, with 13 bases remaining between them. The CDR3: CSARDITKRQETQYF. The CDR3 DNA reads TGCAGTGCTAGAGATATCACGAAAAGACAAGAGACCCAGTACTTC.

This clonotype was seen a few times. This sequence joins TRBV20-1 and TRBJ2-5, with 10 positions matching TRBD2. Germline CDR1 and CDR2: DFQATT and SNEGSKA (reference sequence). This CDR3 comprises 15 residues. V trimming: 1 base; J trimming: 4 bases; junction bases outside the gene matches: 6. The CDR3 DNA reads TGCAGTGCTAGAGGGCCAGCGGGAGGGCCAGAGACCCAGTACTTC. Amino acid sequence: CSARGPAGGPETQYF.

The chain joins TRBV10-2 to TRBJ1-1, with unresolved D. This CDR3 comprises 10 residues. V gave up 4 bases and J gave up 6 bases, with 3 bases separating them. CDR1 and CDR2 (germline): WSHSY, SAAADI. CDR3 DNA: TGCGCCAGCAGTGGGGCTGAAGCTTTCTTT. It yields the protein CASSGAEAFF.